The text below deals with one TCR beta chain. Germline V lookup: CDR1 KGHDR, CDR2 SFDVKD. V trimming: 3 bases; J trimming: 7 bases; junction bases outside the gene matches: 5. CDR3 size: 15 residues. This record belongs to a study of blood T cell repertoires in COVID-19. Study summary: The United States, Italy and Spain supplied acute and convalescent COVID-19 samples.

The data were produced by immunoSEQ multiplex PCR, yet TCRdb's version contains in-frame clones alone and is incomplete. The table includes roughly 68,000 clones, roughly 80% detected once. Individuals aged 18 to 89 years were recruited from around 22 US areas. The source material was PBMCs or T cells enriched from blood (not recorded which). This TCR came from a middle-aged woman with acute COVID-19. The chain links TRBV24-1 to TRBJ1-4; 9 nucleotides align to TRBD1. CDR3 protein: CATSDAGTGIEKLFF. In nucleotides, the CDR3 is TGTGCCACCAGTGATGCCGGGACAGGGATTGAAAAACTGTTTTTT.